This T cell receptor (beta chain) was sequenced for a study of PD-1 blockade in classical Hodgkin lymphoma. Study-level results: Among the patients, those starting nivolumab under 1 year after ASCT were excluded.

Generated by immunoSEQ multiplex PCR, the TCRdb table keeps only in-frame clones and is missing some. The table lists fewer than 75,000 clones, around 89% of them singletons. Germline-derived CDR1 and CDR2 are SGHRS and YFSETQ. The length of the CDR3 is 13 residues. V gave up 4 bases and J gave up 5 bases, with 12 bases separating them. On this clone: Its matching antigen is unknown.

Each of the patients experienced relapse following autologous stem cell transplantation, and their brentuximab vedotin exposure differed. The receptor was derived from a human donor with classical Hodgkin lymphoma. The starting material was peripheral blood mononuclear cells (PBMCs), obtained before the second cycle of nivolumab. The chain is built from TRBV5-1 and TRBJ1-2; weak D call: TRBD1 (5 bases). The CDR3 DNA follows: TGCGCCAGCAGCCCAACAGGAGAGTATGGCTACACCTTC. Residues: CASSPTGEYGYTF.